A single sample gave rise to the 7 T cell receptor beta chains below, sequenced in a study of blood T cells in healthy people across ages. A J-beta primer mix and a sample-barcoded 5' primer were used in a second PCR of about 7 to 12 cycles. TCRdb re-analysed the 5' RACE reads in MiXCR, keeping a single row per CDR3 protein. The sample consists of hundreds of thousands of distinct CDR3 sequences, under 50% of them appearing once. The material sequenced was blood. The receptor source for this set is a man aged 25 to 40 in good health.

The CDR3, as DNA: TGCAGCGTGGACCAGGGGCCCGGCTACACCTTC. This translates into CSVDQGPGYTF. The rearrangement uses TRBV29-1 and TRBJ1-2; D perhaps matches TRBD1 (6 bases). Germline-derived CDR1 and CDR2 are SQVTM and ANQGSEA. The CDR3 loop spans 11 amino acids. Deletions cut 6 bases from V and 8 bases from J, with 13 bases between.

This sequence joins TRBV7-9 and TRBJ2-1; TRBD1 matches 10 bases. The CDR3 has 15 residues. With 0 bases clipped from V and 9 bases from J, the junction kept 5 bases outside the gene matches. CDR1 is SEHNR, CDR2 FQNEAQ, per germline (reference sequence). The DNA of the CDR3 is TGTGCCAGCAGCTTAGCTTTGACAGGGGGCCTTGAGCAGTTCTTC. The encoded protein is CASSLALTGGLEQFF.

The rearrangement links TRBV13 to TRBJ1-2; 7 bases fit TRBD1. CDR3 length equals 16 residues. Germline V gene lookup returns CDR1 PRHDT and CDR2 FYEKMQ (reference sequence). Trimming took 1 base from V and 4 from J; bases not matched to a gene: 9. This CDR3 reads CASSLATGERAYGYTF. The CDR3 bases are TGTGCCAGCAGCTTAGCCACAGGGGAAAGGGCCTATGGCTACACCTTC.

The rearrangement uses TRBV5-1 and TRBJ2-1; weak D call: TRBD1 (6 bases). The CDR3 is 14 amino acids. V was shortened by 5 bases and J by 6 bases, with 15 bases between the two germline ends. Germline V lookup: CDR1 SGHRS, CDR2 YFSETQ. CDR3 bases: TGCGCCAGCAGTGATCGACAGGCTCGCAATGAGCAGTTCTTC. As protein: CASSDRQARNEQFF.

The CDR3 region is CASSLYLGGGRTDTQYF. The CDR3, as DNA: TGTGCCAGCAGTTTATATCTCGGCGGGGGACGCACAGATACGCAGTATTTT. This sequence joins TRBV27 and TRBJ2-3; TRBD2 agrees at 7 bases. Germline-derived CDR1 and CDR2 are MNHEY and SMNVEV (reference sequence). CDR3 length equals 17 residues. Trimming removed 1 base from V and 1 base from J; junction bases left unmatched: 8.

The CDR3 is CASRKGGGDNEQFF. The CDR3 nucleotides are TGTGCCAGCAGGAAAGGGGGGGGAGACAATGAGCAGTTCTTC. This rearrangement joins TRBV9 to TRBJ2-1; perhaps TRBD2 as D (7 bases). The germline V gene has CDR1 SGDLS and CDR2 YYNGEE. This CDR3 spans 14 amino acids. V was pared by 5 bases and J by 5 bases, with 14 bases between.

This clonotype came up a few times. The genes are TRBV10-3 and TRBJ2-7, with 13 bases lining up with TRBD2. Trimming removed 6 bases from V and 3 bases from J; junction bases left unmatched: 2. CDR1 ENHRY and CDR2 SYGVKD come from the germline V gene. The CDR3 consists of 14 residues. This CDR3 reads CAIRGTSGDYEQYF. The CDR3 DNA is TGTGCCATCAGGGGGACTAGCGGGGACTACGAGCAGTACTTC.